This T cell receptor beta chain was recorded in a study of cytomegalovirus exposure and HLA in healthy donors. Study-level points and caveats: It was in a later analysis that TCR association rates were seen to vary by HLA locus, highest for DRB1 and lowest for HLA-C. A prior analysis recorded that most TCR beta V segments were productive about 90% or about 30% of the time.

The PCR had 60 Vbeta and 13 Jbeta primers. Method: immunoSEQ multiplex PCR; TCRdb's copy keeps in-frame clones and lacks some. The repertoire holds about 160,000 clones, with roughly 78% as singletons. Germline trimming cut 4 bases from V and 5 bases from J; bases unmatched to any gene: 7. The CDR3 sequence is 16 residues long. Germline V gene data show CDR1 as SGHAT and CDR2 as FQNNGV. As for this clone: Its antigen is undetermined.

This TCR came from a man in his forties or fifties in good health and CMV-seropositive. The chain links TRBV11-2 to TRBJ2-5, with 13 bases matching TRBD2. The sample consisted of PBMCs. The CDR3 coding sequence is TGTGCCAGCAGCTCGATAATACTAGCGGGAGGGGAGACCCAGTACTTC. Translated, it gives CASSSIILAGGETQYF.